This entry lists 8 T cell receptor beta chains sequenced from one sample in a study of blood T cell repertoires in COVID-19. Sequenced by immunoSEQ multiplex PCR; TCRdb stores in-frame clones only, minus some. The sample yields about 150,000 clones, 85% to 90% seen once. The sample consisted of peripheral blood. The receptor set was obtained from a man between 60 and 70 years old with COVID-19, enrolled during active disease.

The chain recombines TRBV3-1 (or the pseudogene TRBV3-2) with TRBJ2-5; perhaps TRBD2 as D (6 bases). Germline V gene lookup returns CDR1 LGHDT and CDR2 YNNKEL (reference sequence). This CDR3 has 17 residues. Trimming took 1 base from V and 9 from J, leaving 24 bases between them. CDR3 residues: CASSQGGSGPERVAQYF. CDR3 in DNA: TGTGCCAGCAGCCAAGGGGGGAGCGGGCCGGAGCGCGTAGCCCAGTACTTC.

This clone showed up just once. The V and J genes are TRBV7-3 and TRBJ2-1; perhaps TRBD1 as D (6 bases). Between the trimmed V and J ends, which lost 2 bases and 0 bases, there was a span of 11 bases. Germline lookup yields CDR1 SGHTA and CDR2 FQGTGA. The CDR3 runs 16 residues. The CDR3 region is CASSLEGVSSYNEQFF. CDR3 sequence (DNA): TGTGCCAGCAGCTTAGAGGGGGTCAGCTCCTACAATGAGCAGTTCTTC.

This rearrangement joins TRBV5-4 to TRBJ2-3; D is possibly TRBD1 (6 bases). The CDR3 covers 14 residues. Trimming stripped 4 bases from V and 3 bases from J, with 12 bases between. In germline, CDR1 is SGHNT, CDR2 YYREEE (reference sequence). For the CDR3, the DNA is TGTGCCAGCAGCCGTCAGGGGATTACAGATACGCAGTATTTT. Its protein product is CASSRQGITDTQYF.

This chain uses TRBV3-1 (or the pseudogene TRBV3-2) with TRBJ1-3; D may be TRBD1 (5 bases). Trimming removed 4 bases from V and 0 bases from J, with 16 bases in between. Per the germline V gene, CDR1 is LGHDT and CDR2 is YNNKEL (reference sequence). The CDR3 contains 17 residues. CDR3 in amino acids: CASSRLTGGSSGNTIYF. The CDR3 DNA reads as TGTGCCAGCAGCCGCCTCACGGGGGGGAGCTCTGGAAACACCATATATTTT.

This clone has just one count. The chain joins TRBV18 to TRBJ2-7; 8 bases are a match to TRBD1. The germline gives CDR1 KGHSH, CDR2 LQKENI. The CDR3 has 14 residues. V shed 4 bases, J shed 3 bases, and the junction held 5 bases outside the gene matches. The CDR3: CASSQGQEFYEQYF. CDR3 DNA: TGTGCCAGCTCACAGGGACAGGAGTTCTACGAGCAGTACTTC.

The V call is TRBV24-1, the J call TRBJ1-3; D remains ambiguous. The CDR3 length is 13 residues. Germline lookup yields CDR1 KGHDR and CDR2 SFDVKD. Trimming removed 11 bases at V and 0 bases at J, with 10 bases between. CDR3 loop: CASSSRSGNTIYF. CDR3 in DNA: TGTGCCAGTAGCTCCCGCTCTGGAAACACCATATATTTT.

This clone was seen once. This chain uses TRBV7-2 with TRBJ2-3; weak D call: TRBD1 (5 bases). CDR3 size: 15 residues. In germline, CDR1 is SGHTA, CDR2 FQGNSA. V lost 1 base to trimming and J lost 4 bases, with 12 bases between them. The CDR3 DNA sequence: TGTGCCAGCAGCTTAGGACCAGGGAAGGCAGATACGCAGTATTTT. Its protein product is CASSLGPGKADTQYF.

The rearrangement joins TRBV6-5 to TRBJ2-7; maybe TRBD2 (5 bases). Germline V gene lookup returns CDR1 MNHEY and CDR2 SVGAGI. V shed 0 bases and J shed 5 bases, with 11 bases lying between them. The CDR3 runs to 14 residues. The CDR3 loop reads CASSYSTYGNEQYF. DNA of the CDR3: TGTGCCAGCAGTTACTCGACTTACGGGAACGAGCAGTACTTC.